Each of the 3 T cell receptor beta chains below was sequenced from the same sample in a study of blood T cell repertoires in COVID-19. TCRdb's table, derived via immunoSEQ multiplex PCR, lists solely in-frame clones and lacks some. The profile shows over 250,000 clones, 88% of them singletons. Input material: peripheral blood. These receptors all stem from a man aged 55 to 69 who had recovered from COVID-19.

V gene TRBV25-1 combines with J gene TRBJ1-1; D perhaps matches TRBD1 (6 bases). The germline V gene has CDR1 MGHDK and CDR2 SYGVNS. This CDR3 is 12 amino acids long. Trimming pared 8 bases from V and 3 bases from J, leaving 10 bases between. The CDR3 DNA reads TGTGCCAGCGGGGACACCTACACTGAAGCTTTCTTT. Amino acid sequence: CASGDTYTEAFF.

The CDR3 DNA follows: TGTGCCAGCAGCTTGTCCGCTTTGCGGCAAGAGACCCAGTACTTC. Translating gives CASSLSALRQETQYF. The chain recombines TRBV5-4 with TRBJ2-5; the D is unclear. With 1 base removed from V and 2 bases from J, the gap between germline ends came to 12 bases. The CDR3 has 15 residues. The germline CDR1 and CDR2 sequences are SGHNT and YYREEE (reference sequence). The whole variable domain, remainder taken from reference TRBV5-4 and TRBJ2-5, is ETGVTQSPTHLIKTRGQQVTLRCSSQSGHNTVSWYQQALGQGPQFIFQYYREEENGRGNFPPRFSGLQFPNYSSELNVNALELDDSALYLCASSLSALRQETQYFGPGTRLLVL.

The chain uses TRBV11-2 and TRBJ1-5; D possibly corresponds to TRBD1 (6 bases). V gave up 5 bases and J gave up 1 base, with 9 bases separating them. The germline V gene has CDR1 SGHAT and CDR2 FQNNGV. The CDR3 sequence is 14 residues long. Here the CDR3 DNA reads TGTGCCAGCAGCCCTGGGACAAGCAATCAGCCCCAGCATTTT. It is translated as CASSPGTSNQPQHF.